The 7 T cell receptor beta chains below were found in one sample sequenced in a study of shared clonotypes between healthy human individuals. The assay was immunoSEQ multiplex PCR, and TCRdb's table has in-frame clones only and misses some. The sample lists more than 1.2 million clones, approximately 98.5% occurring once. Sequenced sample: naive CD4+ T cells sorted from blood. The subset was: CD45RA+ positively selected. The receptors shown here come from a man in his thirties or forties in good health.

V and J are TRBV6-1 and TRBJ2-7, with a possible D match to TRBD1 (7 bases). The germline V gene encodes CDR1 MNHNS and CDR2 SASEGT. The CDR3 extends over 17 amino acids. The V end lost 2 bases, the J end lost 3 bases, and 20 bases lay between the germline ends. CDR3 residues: CASSEYRGPPGDYEQYF. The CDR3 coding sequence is TGTGCCAGCAGTGAATACAGGGGCCCGCCGGGAGACTACGAGCAGTACTTC.

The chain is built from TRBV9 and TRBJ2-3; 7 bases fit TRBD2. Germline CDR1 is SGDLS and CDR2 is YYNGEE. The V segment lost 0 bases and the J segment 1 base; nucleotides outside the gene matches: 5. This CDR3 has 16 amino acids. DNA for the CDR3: TGTGCCAGCAGCGTAGAAGGCGGGAGAGGCACAGATACGCAGTATTTT. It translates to CASSVEGGRGTDTQYF.

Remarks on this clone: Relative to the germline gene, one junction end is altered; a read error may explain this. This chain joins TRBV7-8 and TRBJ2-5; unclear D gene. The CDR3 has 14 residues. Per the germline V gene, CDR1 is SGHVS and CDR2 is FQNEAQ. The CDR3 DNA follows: TGTGCCAGCAGCTTAGGACATATCCAAGAGTCCCAGTACTTC. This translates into CASSLGHIQESQYF. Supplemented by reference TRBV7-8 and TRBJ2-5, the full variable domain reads GAGVSQSPRYKVAKRGQDVALRCDPISGHVSLFWYQQALGQGPEFLTYFQNEAQLDKSGLPSDRFFAERPEGSVSTLKIQRTQQEDSAVYLCASSLGHIQESQYFGPGTRLLVL.

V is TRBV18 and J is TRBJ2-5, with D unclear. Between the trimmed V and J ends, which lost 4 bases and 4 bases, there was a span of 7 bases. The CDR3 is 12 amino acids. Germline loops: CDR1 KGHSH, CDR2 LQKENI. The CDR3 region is CASSLISETQYF. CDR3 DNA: TGTGCCAGCTCACTTATATCAGAGACCCAGTACTTC. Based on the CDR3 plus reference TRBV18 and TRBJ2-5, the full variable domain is NAGVMQNPRHLVRRRGQEARLRCSPMKGHSHVYWYRQLPEEGLKFMVYLQKENIIDESGMPKERFSAEFPKEGPSILRIQQVVRGDSAAYFCASSLISETQYFGPGTRLLVL.

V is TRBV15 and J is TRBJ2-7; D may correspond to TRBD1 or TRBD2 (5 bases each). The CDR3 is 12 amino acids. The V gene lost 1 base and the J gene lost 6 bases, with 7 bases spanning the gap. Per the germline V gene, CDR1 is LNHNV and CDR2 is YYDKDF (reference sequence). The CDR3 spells CATSRVGVEQYF. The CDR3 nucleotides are TGTGCCACCAGCAGAGTGGGGGTCGAGCAGTACTTC.

CDR3 protein: CASSLVGTGNTEAFF. CDR3 DNA: TGTGCCAGCAGCTTAGTTGGGACAGGGAATACTGAAGCTTTCTTT. The rearrangement joins TRBV7-2 to TRBJ1-1; 9 nucleotides agree with TRBD1. Germline V gene sequence: CDR1 SGHTA, CDR2 FQGNSA. The CDR3 consists of 15 residues. Trimming at V came to 1 base and at J to 5 bases, leaving 5 bases not matched to a gene.

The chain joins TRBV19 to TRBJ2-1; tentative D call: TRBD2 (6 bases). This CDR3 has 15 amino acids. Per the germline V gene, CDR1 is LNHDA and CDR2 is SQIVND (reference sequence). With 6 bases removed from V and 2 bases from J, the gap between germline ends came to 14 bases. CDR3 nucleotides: TGTGCCAGTAGATCGGGAGTAATCCCCTACAATGAGCAGTTCTTC. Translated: CASRSGVIPYNEQFF.